A selection of T cell receptor beta chains follows, all from one sample in a study of cytomegalovirus exposure and HLA in healthy donors. Measured with immunoSEQ multiplex PCR; TCRdb has only the in-frame clones, and not every one. Here the sample spans about 99,000 clones, over 60% being singletons. The sequencing input was PBMCs. These receptors all stem from a male donor in good health and CMV-seropositive. Each CDR3 is given with its conserved first and last residue. The D gene is left open where the match is weak. For some rows the clone size is stated as once, few or many, or as a class when expanded; others skip it.

NA	NA	TRBJ1-2	TRBV28	TGTGCCAGCAGTTTAAGGGGAGGAATCGGCTACACCTTC	CASSLRGGIGYTF
NA	NA	TRBJ1-5	TRBV19	TGTGCCAGTAGTATGAGGAGAGAGCTTCATCAGCCCCAGCATTTT	CASSMRRELHQPQHF
NA	NA	TRBJ2-5	TRBV14	TGTGCCAGCAGCGGGGGGAATGAAGAGACCCAGTACTTC	CASSGGNEETQYF
NA	TRBD1	TRBJ1-2	TRBV19	TGTGCCAGTACCCCTAGGGGACAGGGGAGCTATGGCTACACCTTC	CASTPRGQGSYGYTF
NA	TRBD2	TRBJ2-5	TRBV5-1	TGCGCCAGCAGCTTGCCGACTAGCGGGGGAGAGACCCAGTACTTC	CASSLPTSGGETQYF
NA	TRBD2	TRBJ2-1	TRBV9	TGTGCCAGCAGCGACGGACTAGCGGGGGGTCTGAGCTCCTACAATGAGCAGTTCTTC	CASSDGLAGGLSSYNEQFF
NA	TRBD2	TRBJ2-2	TRBV30	TGTGCCTGGAGGGCTAGCGGGGGCAACACCGGGGAGCTGTTTTTT	CAWRASGGNTGELFF
NA	TRBD2	TRBJ2-5	TRBV5-8	TGTGCCAGCAGCTCAGGAGGACTAGCGGGGTACCAAGAGACCCAGTACTTC	CASSSGGLAGYQETQYF
NA	NA	TRBJ1-6	TRBV19	TGTGCCAGTAGTGTCCAGGGTAATTCACCCCTCCACTTT	CASSVQGNSPLHF
NA	NA	TRBJ2-2	TRBV5-1	TGCGCCAGCAGCGAAAATACAGGGCTCACCGGGGAGCTGTTTTTT	CASSENTGLTGELFF
NA	TRBD1	TRBJ1-2	TRBV29-1	TGCAGCGTTGAAGACGGACAGGGGGCCTCCGGCTACACCTTC	CSVEDGQGASGYTF
NA	NA	TRBJ1-2	TRBV29-1	TGCAGCGTTGAAGATCGGGGGTATGGCTACACCTTC	CSVEDRGYGYTF
once	NA	TRBJ2-3	TRBV5-1	TGCGCCAGCAGGGTATCCGACGGGTACTCTAGCACAGATACGCAGTATTTT	CASRVSDGYSSTDTQYF
NA	TRBD1	TRBJ1-3	TRBV6-5	TGTGCCAGCAGCAGAACAGGGGGTGGAAACACCATATATTTT	CASSRTGGGNTIYF
NA	TRBD1	TRBJ1-1	TRBV9	TGTGCCAGCAGCGCAACCGGGACAGTATACACTGAAGCTTTCTTT	CASSATGTVYTEAFF
NA	TRBD1	TRBJ1-5	TRBV5-6	TGTGCCAGCAGCCGGACAGGGGAAGAGCAGCCCCAGCATTTT	CASSRTGEEQPQHF
NA	NA	TRBJ1-5	TRBV19	TGTGCCAGTAGTATAGATCGAACAGGGCCCAATCAGCCCCAGCATTTT	CASSIDRTGPNQPQHF
NA	NA	TRBJ2-3	TRBV4-1	TGCGCCAGCAGCCGCGCGGTAAGCACAGATACGCAGTATTTT	CASSRAVSTDTQYF
once	TRBD2	TRBJ2-3	TRBV6-6	TGTGCCAGCACCCAGACAGGACTAGCGAGCACAGATACGCAGTATTTT	CASTQTGLASTDTQYF
NA	TRBD1	TRBJ1-4	TRBV5-1	TGCGCCAGCAGCTCCGGGACAGGGGGCGGATTGGGTGAAAAACTGTTTTTT	CASSSGTGGGLGEKLFF
NA	TRBD1	TRBJ1-1	TRBV6-1	TGTGCCAGCGCCGGGACAGTCCCTGAAGCTTTCTTT	CASAGTVPEAFF
NA	TRBD1	TRBJ2-6	TRBV30	TGTGCCTGGACTGCCCTTGACAGGGTTCTCAGGTCTGGGGCCAACGTCCTGACTTTC	CAWTALDRVLRSGANVLTF
few	NA	TRBJ1-2	TRBV4-2	TGTGCCAGCAGCCAAGAACAGACCACTAACTATGGCTACACCTTC	CASSQEQTTNYGYTF
NA	NA	TRBJ2-7	TRBV2	TGTGCCAACAGTCCCGGACAGTCCCCAGACGAGCAGTACTTC	CANSPGQSPDEQYF
few	NA	TRBJ2-1	TRBV10-2	TGCGCCAGCCTCAGCGTCGATGAGCAGTTCTTC	CASLSVDEQFF
NA	NA	TRBJ1-2	TRBV19	TGTGCCAGTAGTATCGGGCTAGCAAACTATGGCTACACCTTC	CASSIGLANYGYTF
NA	NA	TRBJ1-2	TRBV5-1	TGCGCCAGCAGCTTGTGGCCAGACTATGGCTACACCTTC	CASSLWPDYGYTF
few	TRBD1	TRBJ1-5	TRBV6-1	TGTGCCAGCAGCAAGACAGGGAATAGCAATCAGCCCCAGCATTTT	CASSKTGNSNQPQHF
NA	TRBD1	TRBJ1-6	TRBV30	TGTGCCTGGAGTACTTCCGGGACAGGGGGCGGCTCACCCCTCCACTTT	CAWSTSGTGGGSPLHF
NA	NA	TRBJ1-3	TRBV15	TGTGCCACCAGCAGAGGGGGCACTAAGGGAAACACCATATATTTT	CATSRGGTKGNTIYF
NA	TRBD1	TRBJ1-6	TRBV19	TGTGCCAGTAGTATAGAACGGACAGGGTTTTCCCCCCTCCACTTT	CASSIERTGFSPLHF
NA	NA	TRBJ1-1	TRBV19	TGTGCCAGTAAAGACTGGGCAGGGGTGGGCACTGAAGCTTTCTTT	CASKDWAGVGTEAFF
NA	NA	TRBJ1-4	TRBV7-9	TGTGCCAGCAGCCCCGTCGGACGCCCCGGGAGTGAAAAACTGTTTTTT	CASSPVGRPGSEKLFF
NA	NA	TRBJ1-2	TRBV6-5	TGTGCCAGCAGCACAAACGGCGCAGGCTTCTATGGCTACACCTTC	CASSTNGAGFYGYTF
NA	NA	TRBJ1-2	TRBV6-5	TGTGCCAGCAGTTACCCGGGGAGCTATGGCTACACCTTC	CASSYPGSYGYTF
NA	TRBD1	TRBJ1-1	TRBV5-1	TGCGCCAGCAGCTTTTCTAGACAGGGGAACACTGAAGCTTTCTTT	CASSFSRQGNTEAFF
NA	TRBD2	TRBJ2-1	TRBV9	TGTGCCAGCAGCCCAAGGGATAGCGGGGCCTACAATGAGCAGTTCTTC	CASSPRDSGAYNEQFF